This TCR beta chain derives from a study of CD8 T cells in Susac syndrome. With random hexamers, roughly 0.45 to 1 ug RNA was reverse transcribed. Across 54 Vbeta and 13 Jbeta, immunoSEQ multiplex PCR amplified TCR beta CDR3. TCRdb called the immunoSEQ multiplex PCR reads again in MiXCR, with one record for every CDR3 protein. The sample lists 150,000 to 200,000 distinct CDR3 sequences; over 85% were seen once. As to this clonotype: Its specificity is not known.

The length of the CDR3 is 14 residues. V was shortened by 0 bases and J by 2 bases, with 7 bases between the two germline ends. Germline V lookup: CDR1 LGHNA, CDR2 YNFKEQ. Findings and limits, study-wide: As the study acknowledged, the number of individuals in its TCR sequencing and HLA analysis was relatively small.

Sequenced: CD4+ T cells from PBMCs. The TCR was taken from a human donor in good health. V and J are TRBV4-2 and TRBJ2-5, with D uncertain. CDR3 region: CASSQERVQETQYF. Written as DNA, the CDR3 is TGTGCCAGCAGCCAAGAAAGAGTTCAAGAGACCCAGTACTTC.